This T cell receptor beta chain was recovered during a study of OX40 agonist ivuxolimab in advanced cancers. The assay was immunoSEQ multiplex PCR, and TCRdb's table has in-frame clones only and misses some. The table has under 95,000 clones, about 90% seen once. CDR3 length: 15 amino acids. V shed 1 base and J shed 5 bases, with 14 bases lying between them. CDR1 is MGHRA and CDR2 is YSYEKL in the germline V gene. The chain is built from TRBV4-1 and TRBJ2-5; perhaps D is TRBD1 or TRBD2 (7 bases each). This TCR was recovered from an adult with an advanced solid tumor such as melanoma, head and neck, liver or kidney cancer. The sample in question was CD4+ or CD8+ T cells sorted from blood, obtained in a trial of the OX40 agonist ivuxolimab. DNA for the CDR3: TGCGCCAGCAGCCAAGCTTGGGAGGGGGCGGAGACCCAGTACTTC. Translation gives CASSQAWEGAETQYF.